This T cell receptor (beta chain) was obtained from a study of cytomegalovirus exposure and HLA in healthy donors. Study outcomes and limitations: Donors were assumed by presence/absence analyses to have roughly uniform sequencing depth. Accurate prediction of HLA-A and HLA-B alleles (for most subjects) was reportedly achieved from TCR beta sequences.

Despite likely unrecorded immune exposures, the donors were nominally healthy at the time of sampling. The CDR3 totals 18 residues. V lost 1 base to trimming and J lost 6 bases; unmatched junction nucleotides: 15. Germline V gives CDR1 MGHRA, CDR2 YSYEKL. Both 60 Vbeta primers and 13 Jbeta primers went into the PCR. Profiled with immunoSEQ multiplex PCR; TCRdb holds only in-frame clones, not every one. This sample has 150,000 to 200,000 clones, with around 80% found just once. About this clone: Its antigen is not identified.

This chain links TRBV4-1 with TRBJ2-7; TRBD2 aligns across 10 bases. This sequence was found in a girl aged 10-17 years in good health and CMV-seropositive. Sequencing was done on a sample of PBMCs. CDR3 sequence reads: CASSQVGPPPSGRAEQYF. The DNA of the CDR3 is TGCGCCAGCAGCCAAGTAGGTCCCCCCCCTAGCGGGAGAGCCGAGCAGTACTTC.